The rows below give T cell receptor beta chains drawn from one sample of a study of blood T cell repertoires in COVID-19. Repertoires were generated with immunoSEQ multiplex PCR, while TCRdb's copy carries only in-frame clones and drops some. The sample yields some 250,000 clones, approximately 88% seen once. Material for sequencing was peripheral blood. The origin of the receptors is a man aged 40-49 years with acute or convalescent COVID-19. Each CDR3 is given with its conserved first and last residue. The D gene is left open where the match is weak. The listing skips clone size in some rows; elsewhere it reads once, few, many or a size class.

j_call clone_size v_call d_call cdr3_aa cdr3_nt
TRBJ1-2 . TRBV7-8 TRBD1 CASSLVTGGQRGYGYTF TGTGCCAGCAGCTTAGTGACAGGGGGGCAGCGCGGCTATGGCTACACCTTC
TRBJ1-2 . TRBV12-3/TRBV12-4 TRBD1 CASSFDRGQGYTF TGTGCCAGCAGTTTCGACAGGGGGCAGGGCTACACCTTC
TRBJ1-2 . TRBV5-1 TRBD1 CASSDGQGIGYTF TGCGCCAGCAGCGACGGACAGGGGATTGGCTACACCTTC
TRBJ2-1 . TRBV5-6 TRBD2 CASSFLSLAGGFYNEQFF TGTGCCAGCAGCTTTTTAAGCCTAGCGGGAGGATTCTACAATGAGCAGTTCTTC
TRBJ1-4 . TRBV10-2 . CASSFGTLVIEKLFF TGCGCCAGCTCTTTCGGGACATTGGTAATTGAAAAACTGTTTTTT
TRBJ2-1 . TRBV15 TRBD2 CATSRTSVNNEQFF TGTGCCACCAGCAGGACTAGCGTCAACAATGAGCAGTTCTTC
TRBJ2-7 . TRBV5-6 TRBD2 CASSFLAGGTGGAKYF TGTGCCAGCAGCTTTTTAGCGGGAGGCACCGGGGGGGCGAAGTACTTC
TRBJ2-5 . TRBV18 TRBD1 CASSAGTGAFQETQYF TGTGCCAGCTCAGCAGGTACAGGGGCCTTCCAAGAGACCCAGTACTTC
TRBJ2-5 . TRBV11-2 TRBD2 CASSLSGSYGGETQYF TGTGCCAGCAGCTTAAGCGGGAGCTACGGGGGAGAGACCCAGTACTTC
TRBJ1-2 . TRBV5-3 TRBD1 CARSLGTGPINYGYTF TGTGCCAGAAGCTTGGGGACAGGGCCTATTAACTATGGCTACACCTTC
TRBJ2-1 . TRBV18 . CASSPNWSSLDEQFF TGTGCCAGCTCACCAAATTGGTCTAGCTTAGATGAGCAGTTCTTC
TRBJ1-2 . TRBV28 TRBD1 CASSKTGIYSGYTF TGTGCCAGCAGTAAGACAGGGATTTATAGTGGCTACACCTTC
TRBJ2-1 . TRBV4-1 . CASSPRESSYNEQFF TGCGCCAGCAGCCCCCGGGAGAGCTCCTACAATGAGCAGTTCTTC
TRBJ1-2 few TRBV18 . CASSPSTANYGYTF TGTGCCAGCTCACCCTCGACAGCTAACTATGGCTACACCTTC
TRBJ1-5 . TRBV15 TRBD1 CATSRERGTASNQPQHF TGTGCCACCAGCAGGGAACGCGGGACAGCTAGCAATCAGCCCCAGCATTTT
TRBJ1-1 once TRBV28 . CASSLTFYTEAFF TGTGCCAGCAGTTTAACTTTTTATACTGAAGCTTTCTTT
TRBJ1-5 . TRBV12-3/TRBV12-4 . CASSNRDNQPQHF TGTGCCAGCAGCAACAGGGACAATCAGCCCCAGCATTTT
TRBJ1-1 . TRBV15 . CATSTTGNTEAFF TGTGCCACCAGCACTACAGGGAACACTGAAGCTTTCTTT
TRBJ2-3 . TRBV3-1/TRBV3-2 TRBD2 CASSQVRGDLTDTQYF TGTGCCAGCAGCCAAGTGCGGGGGGACTTAACAGATACGCAGTATTTT
TRBJ2-1 few TRBV4-2 TRBD2 CASSHGRGLAGGHEQFF TGTGCCAGCAGCCACGGGCGGGGTCTAGCGGGAGGTCATGAGCAGTTCTTC
TRBJ1-3 few TRBV10-3 . CAISDFTRAIGGNTIYF TGTGCCATCAGTGATTTCACTAGGGCTATCGGCGGAAACACCATATATTTT
TRBJ2-2 . TRBV3-1/TRBV3-2 . CASSAGGRGGGFPGTGELFF TGTGCCAGCAGCGCCGGAGGTCGTGGAGGGGGCTTTCCGGGGACCGGGGAGCTGTTTTTT
TRBJ1-4 . TRBV7-6 . CASSLDGGRTTNEKLFF TGTGCCAGCAGCTTAGACGGTGGTAGAACAACTAATGAAAAACTGTTTTTT
TRBJ1-5 . TRBV19 . CASSIGRVNQPQHF TGTGCCAGTAGTATCGGCAGGGTTAATCAGCCCCAGCATTTT
TRBJ2-2 . TRBV6-4 TRBD1 CASSARDRGNTGELFF TGTGCCAGCAGTGCCCGGGACAGGGGGAACACCGGGGAGCTGTTTTTT
TRBJ2-7 . TRBV5-3 . CARSLIRSYEQYF TGTGCCAGAAGCTTGATACGTAGCTACGAGCAGTACTTC